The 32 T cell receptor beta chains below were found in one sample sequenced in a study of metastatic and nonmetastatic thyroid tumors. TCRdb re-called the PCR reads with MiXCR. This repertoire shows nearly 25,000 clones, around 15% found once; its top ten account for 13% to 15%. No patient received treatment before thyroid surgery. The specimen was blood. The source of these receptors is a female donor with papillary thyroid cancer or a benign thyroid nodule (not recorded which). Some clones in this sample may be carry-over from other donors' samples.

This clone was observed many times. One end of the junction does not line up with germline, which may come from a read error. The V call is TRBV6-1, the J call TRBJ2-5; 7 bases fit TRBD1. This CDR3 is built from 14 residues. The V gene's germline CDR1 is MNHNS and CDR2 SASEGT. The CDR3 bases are TGTGTCAGCAGTTTCAGTATGGCAGGGGGGACCCAGTACTTC. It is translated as CVSSFSMAGGTQYF.

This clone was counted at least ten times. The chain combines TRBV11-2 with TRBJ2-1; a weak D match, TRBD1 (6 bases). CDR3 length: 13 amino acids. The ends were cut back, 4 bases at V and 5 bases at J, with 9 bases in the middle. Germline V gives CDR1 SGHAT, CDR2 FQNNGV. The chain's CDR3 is CASSSDRDNEQFF. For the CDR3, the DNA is TGTGCCAGCAGCTCGGACAGAGACAATGAGCAGTTCTTC.

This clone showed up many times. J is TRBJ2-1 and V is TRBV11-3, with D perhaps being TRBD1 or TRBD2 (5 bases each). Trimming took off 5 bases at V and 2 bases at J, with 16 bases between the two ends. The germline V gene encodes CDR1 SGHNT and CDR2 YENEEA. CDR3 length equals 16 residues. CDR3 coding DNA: TGTGCCAGCAGCCAGTGGGACGGGACCACCTACAATGAGCAGTTCTTC. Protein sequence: CASSQWDGTTYNEQFF.

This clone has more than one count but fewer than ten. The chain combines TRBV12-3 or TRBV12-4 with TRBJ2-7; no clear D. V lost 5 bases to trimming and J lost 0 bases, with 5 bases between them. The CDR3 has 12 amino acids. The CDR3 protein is CASSRGSYEQYF. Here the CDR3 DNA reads TGTGCCAGCAGTCGCGGCTCCTACGAGCAGTACTTC.

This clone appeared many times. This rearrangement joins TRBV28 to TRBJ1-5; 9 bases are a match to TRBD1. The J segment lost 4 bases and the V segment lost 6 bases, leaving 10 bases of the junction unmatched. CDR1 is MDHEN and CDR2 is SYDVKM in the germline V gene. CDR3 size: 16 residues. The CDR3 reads CASRPPGQGANQPQHF. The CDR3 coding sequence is TGTGCCAGCAGACCCCCGGGACAGGGAGCTAATCAGCCCCAGCATTTT.

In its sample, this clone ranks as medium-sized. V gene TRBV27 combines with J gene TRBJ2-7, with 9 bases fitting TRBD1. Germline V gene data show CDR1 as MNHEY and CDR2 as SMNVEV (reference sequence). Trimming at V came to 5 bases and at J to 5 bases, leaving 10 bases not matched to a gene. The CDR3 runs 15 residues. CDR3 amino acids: CASSPYRDREHEQYF. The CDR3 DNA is TGTGCCAGCAGTCCTTACCGGGACAGGGAGCACGAGCAGTACTTC.

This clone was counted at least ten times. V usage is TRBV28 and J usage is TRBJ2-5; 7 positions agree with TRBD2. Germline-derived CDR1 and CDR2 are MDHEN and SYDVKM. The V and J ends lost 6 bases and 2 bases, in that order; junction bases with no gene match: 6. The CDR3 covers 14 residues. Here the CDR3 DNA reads TGTGCCAGCAGCCCGGGGGGACTACAAGAGACCCAGTACTTC. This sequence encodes CASSPGGLQETQYF.

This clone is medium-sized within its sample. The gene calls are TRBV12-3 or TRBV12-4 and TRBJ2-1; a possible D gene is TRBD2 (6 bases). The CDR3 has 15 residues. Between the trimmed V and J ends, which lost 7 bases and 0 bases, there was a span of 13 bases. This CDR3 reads CASNIRGGSYNEQFF. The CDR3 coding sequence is TGTGCCAGCAACATTCGGGGAGGCTCCTACAATGAGCAGTTCTTC.

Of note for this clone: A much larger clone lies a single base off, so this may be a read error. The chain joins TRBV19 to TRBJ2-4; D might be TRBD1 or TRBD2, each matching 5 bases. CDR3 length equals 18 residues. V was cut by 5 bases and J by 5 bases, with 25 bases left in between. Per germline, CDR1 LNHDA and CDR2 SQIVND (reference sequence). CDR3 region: CASSEGKVLPKGENIQYF. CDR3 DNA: TGTGCCAGTAGTGAGGGGAAGGTCCTACCTAAGGGCGAAAACATTCAGTACTTC.

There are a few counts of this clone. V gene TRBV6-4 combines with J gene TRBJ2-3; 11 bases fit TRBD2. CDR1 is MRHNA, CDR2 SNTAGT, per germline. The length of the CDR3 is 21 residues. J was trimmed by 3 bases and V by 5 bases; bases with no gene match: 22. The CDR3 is CASSRSPGGSGRAGRTDTQYF. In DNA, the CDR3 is TGTGCCAGCAGTCGCTCCCCCGGAGGTAGCGGGAGGGCCGGTCGGACAGATACGCAGTATTTT.

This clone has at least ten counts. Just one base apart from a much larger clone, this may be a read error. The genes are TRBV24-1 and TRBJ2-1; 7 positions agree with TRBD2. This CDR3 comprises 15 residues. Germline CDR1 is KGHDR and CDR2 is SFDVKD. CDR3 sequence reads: CATSDPAGSYDEQFF. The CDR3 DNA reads TGTGCCACCAGTGATCCAGCGGGGTCCTACGATGAGCAGTTCTTC.

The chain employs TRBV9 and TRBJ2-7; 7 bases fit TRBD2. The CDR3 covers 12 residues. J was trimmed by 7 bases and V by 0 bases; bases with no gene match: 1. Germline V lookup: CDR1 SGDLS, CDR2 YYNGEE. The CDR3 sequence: CASSVVGGEQYF. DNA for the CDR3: TGTGCCAGCAGCGTAGTGGGGGGGGAGCAGTACTTC.

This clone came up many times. DNA for the CDR3: TGTGCCAGTAGTCTCCGGGCCGGGGGCTGGAACACTGAAGCTTTCTTT. Translation: CASSLRAGGWNTEAFF. The chain uses TRBV19 and TRBJ1-1; possible D gene TRBD1, 6 bases. Germline V CDR1 and CDR2: LNHDA, SQIVND (reference sequence). Trimming left V 5 bases short and J 1 base short, with 17 bases between. The CDR3 length is 16 residues.

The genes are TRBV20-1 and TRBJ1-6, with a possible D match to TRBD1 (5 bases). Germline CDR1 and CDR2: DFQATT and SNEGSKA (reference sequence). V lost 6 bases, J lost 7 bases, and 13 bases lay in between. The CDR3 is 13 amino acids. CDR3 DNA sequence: TGCAGTGCGAGTGGGGGGGTAAATTCACCCCTCCACTTT. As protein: CSASGGVNSPLHF.

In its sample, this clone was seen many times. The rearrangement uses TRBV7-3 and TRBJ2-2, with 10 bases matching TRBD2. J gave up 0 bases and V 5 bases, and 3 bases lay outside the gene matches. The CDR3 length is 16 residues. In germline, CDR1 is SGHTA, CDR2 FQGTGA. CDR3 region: CASSKTSGANTGELFF. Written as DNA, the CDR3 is TGTGCCAGCAGCAAAACTAGCGGGGCGAACACCGGGGAGCTGTTTTTT. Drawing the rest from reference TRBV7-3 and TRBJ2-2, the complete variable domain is GAGVSQTPSNKVTEKGKYVELRCDPISGHTALYWYRQSLGQGPEFLIYFQGTGAADDSGLPNDRFFAVRPEGSVSTLKIQRTERGDSAVYLCASSKTSGANTGELFFGEGSRLTVL.

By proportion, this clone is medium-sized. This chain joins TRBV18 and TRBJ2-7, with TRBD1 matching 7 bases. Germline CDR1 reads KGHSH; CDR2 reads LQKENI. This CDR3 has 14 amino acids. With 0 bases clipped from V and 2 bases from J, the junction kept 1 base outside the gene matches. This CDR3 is CASSPPGQAYEQYF. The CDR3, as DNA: TGTGCCAGCTCACCACCAGGACAGGCCTACGAGCAGTACTTC.

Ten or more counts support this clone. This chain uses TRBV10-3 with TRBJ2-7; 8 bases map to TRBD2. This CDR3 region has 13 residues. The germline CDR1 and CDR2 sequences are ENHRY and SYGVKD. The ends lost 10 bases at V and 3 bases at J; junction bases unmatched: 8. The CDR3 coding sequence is TGTGCCAGCGGACTAGCTGGGAACTACGAGCAGTACTTC. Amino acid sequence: CASGLAGNYEQYF.

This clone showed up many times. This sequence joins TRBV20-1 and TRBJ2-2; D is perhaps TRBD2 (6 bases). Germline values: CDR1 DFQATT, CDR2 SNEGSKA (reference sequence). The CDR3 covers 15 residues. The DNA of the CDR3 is TGCAGCGCATCCCCGGGGGTCTTCCGTCCCGGGGAGCTGTTTTTT. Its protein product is CSASPGVFRPGELFF.

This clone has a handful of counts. CDR3: CSVEDGTGGLGGYTF. CDR3 in DNA: TGCAGCGTTGAAGATGGGACAGGGGGCCTTGGTGGCTACACCTTC. V and J are TRBV29-1 and TRBJ1-2; 12 bases map to TRBD1. J gave up 7 bases and V 0 bases, and 6 bases lay outside the gene matches. Germline V gives CDR1 SQVTM, CDR2 ANQGSEA. This CDR3 contains 15 residues.

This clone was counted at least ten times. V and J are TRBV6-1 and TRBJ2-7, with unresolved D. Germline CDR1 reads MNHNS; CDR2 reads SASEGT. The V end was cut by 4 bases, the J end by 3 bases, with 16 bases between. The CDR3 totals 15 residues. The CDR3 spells CASSGVYKQSYEQYF. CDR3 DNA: TGTGCCAGCAGTGGGGTATATAAGCAGAGCTACGAGCAGTACTTC.

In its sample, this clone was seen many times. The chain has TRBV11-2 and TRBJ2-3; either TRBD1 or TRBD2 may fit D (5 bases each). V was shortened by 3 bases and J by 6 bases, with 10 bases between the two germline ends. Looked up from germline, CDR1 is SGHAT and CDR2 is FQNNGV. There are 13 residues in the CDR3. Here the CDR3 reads CASSFGTSDTQYF. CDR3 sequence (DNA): TGTGCCAGCAGCTTCGGGACGAGTGATACGCAGTATTTT.

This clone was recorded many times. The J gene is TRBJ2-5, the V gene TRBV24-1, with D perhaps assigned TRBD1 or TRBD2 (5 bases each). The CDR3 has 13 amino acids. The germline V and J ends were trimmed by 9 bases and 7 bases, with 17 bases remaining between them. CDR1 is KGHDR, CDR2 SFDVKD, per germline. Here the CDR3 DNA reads TGTGCCACCTCCCTAAGTGGGACGGGGACCCAGTACTTC. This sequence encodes CATSLSGTGTQYF.

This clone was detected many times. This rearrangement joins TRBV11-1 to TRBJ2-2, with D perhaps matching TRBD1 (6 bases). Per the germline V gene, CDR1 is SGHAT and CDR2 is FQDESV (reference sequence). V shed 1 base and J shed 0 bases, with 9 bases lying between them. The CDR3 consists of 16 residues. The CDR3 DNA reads TGTGCCAGCAGCTTAGTGGACAGCCCGAACACCGGGGAGCTGTTTTTT. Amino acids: CASSLVDSPNTGELFF.

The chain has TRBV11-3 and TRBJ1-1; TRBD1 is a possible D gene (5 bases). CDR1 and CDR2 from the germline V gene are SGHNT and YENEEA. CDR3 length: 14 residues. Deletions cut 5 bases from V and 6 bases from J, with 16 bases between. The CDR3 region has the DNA TGTGCCAGCAGCGATCAGGGTAATAGGCCTGAAGCTTTCTTT. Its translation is CASSDQGNRPEAFF. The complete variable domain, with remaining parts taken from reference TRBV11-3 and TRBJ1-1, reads EAGVVQSPRYKIIEKKQPVAFWCNPISGHNTLYWYLQNLGQGPELLIRYENEEAVDDSQLPKDRFSAERLKGVDSTLKIQPAELGDSAVYLCASSDQGNRPEAFFGQGTRLTVV.

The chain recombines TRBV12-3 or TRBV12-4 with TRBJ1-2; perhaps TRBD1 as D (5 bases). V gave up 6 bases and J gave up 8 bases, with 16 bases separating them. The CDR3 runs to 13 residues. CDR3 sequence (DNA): TGTGCCAGCAGCAAGGACGGAGGGGTCGGCTACACCTTC. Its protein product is CASSKDGGVGYTF.

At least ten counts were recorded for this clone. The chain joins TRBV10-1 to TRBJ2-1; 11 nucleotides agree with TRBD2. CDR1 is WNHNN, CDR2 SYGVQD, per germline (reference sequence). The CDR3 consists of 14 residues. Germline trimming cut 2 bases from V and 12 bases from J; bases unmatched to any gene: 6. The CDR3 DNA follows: TGCGCCAGCAGTGAGGACTCCGGGACTAGCGGGCAGTTCTTC. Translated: CASSEDSGTSGQFF.

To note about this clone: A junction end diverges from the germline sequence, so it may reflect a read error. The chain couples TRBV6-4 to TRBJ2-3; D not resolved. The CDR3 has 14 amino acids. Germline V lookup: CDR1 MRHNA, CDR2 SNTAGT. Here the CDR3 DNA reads TGTGCCAGCAGTGACTCAGGCGGCACAGATGCGCAGTATTTT. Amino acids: CASSDSGGTDAQYF.

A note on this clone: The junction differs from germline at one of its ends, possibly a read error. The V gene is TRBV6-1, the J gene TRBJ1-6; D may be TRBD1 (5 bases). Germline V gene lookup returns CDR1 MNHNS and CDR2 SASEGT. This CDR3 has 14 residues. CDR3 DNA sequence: TGTGCCAGCGCCCCCGGGGCAGCTAATTCACCCCCCCACTTT. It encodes CASAPGAANSPPHF.

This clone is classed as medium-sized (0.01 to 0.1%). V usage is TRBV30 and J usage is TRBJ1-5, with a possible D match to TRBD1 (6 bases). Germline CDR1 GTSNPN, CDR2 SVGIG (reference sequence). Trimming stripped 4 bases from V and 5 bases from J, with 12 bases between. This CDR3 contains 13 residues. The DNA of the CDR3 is TGTGCCTGGAATGGGGGGGCGCATCAGCCCCAGCATTTT. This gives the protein CAWNGGAHQPQHF.

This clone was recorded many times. As DNA, the CDR3 is TGCAGTGCTAGAGGCCCCAGAGGGGCTAGTGAGCAGTTCTTC. This codes for CSARGPRGASEQFF. The chain combines TRBV20-1 with TRBJ2-1; D might be TRBD1 or TRBD2, each matching 5 bases. Germline CDR1 DFQATT, CDR2 SNEGSKA (reference sequence). The CDR3 sequence is 14 residues long. V shed 1 base and J shed 9 bases, with 16 bases lying between them.

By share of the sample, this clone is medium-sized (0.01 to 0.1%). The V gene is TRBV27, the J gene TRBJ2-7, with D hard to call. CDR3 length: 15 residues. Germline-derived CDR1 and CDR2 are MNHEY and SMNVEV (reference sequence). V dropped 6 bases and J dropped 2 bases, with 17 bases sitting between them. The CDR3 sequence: CASSIRPGRAYEQYF. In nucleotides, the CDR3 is TGTGCCAGCAGCATACGACCGGGTCGGGCCTACGAGCAGTACTTC.

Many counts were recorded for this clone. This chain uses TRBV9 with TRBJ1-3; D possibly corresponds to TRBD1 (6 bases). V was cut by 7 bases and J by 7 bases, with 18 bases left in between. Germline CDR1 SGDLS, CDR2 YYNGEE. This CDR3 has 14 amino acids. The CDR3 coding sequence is TGTGCCAGCGAACCAGGGGTCCATGGTAACACCATATATTTT. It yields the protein CASEPGVHGNTIYF.